This TCR beta chain appears in the sequencing data of a study of blood T cell repertoires in COVID-19. Germline values: CDR1 SGHRS, CDR2 YFSETQ. The CDR3 contains 17 residues. The V segment lost 3 bases and the J segment 0 bases; nucleotides outside the gene matches: 6. A single count supports this clone. Some clones are missing from TCRdb's copy, which holds only in-frame ones; the method was immunoSEQ multiplex PCR. The sample comprises hundreds of thousands of clones, approximately 87% of which are singletons, and around 2.5% rests with the top ten. The chain joins TRBV5-1 to TRBJ1-6; 7 positions match TRBD1. The source is a woman in her 70s with active or convalescent COVID-19. Sequencing used peripheral blood. The CDR3 DNA sequence: TGCGCCAGCAGCTCGGGACAGTCGAGCTCCTATAATTCACCCCTCCACTTT. It specifies CASSSGQSSSYNSPLHF.